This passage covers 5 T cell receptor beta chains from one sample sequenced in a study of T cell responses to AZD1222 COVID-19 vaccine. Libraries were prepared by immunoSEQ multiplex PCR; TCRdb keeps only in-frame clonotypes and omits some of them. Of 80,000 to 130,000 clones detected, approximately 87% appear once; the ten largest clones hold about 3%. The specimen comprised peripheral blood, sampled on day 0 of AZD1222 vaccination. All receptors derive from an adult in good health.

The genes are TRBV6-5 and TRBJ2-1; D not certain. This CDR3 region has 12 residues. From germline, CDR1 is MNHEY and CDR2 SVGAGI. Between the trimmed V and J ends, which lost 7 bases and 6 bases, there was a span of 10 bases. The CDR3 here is CASTGTLNEQFF. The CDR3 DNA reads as TGTGCCAGCACGGGCACCCTCAATGAGCAGTTCTTC.

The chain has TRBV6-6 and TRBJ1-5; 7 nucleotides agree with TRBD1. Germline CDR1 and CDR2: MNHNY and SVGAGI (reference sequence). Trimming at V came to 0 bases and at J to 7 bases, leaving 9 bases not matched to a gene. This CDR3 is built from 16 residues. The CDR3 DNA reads TGTGCCAGCAGTTACTCAATAGGGACAGCCGGACAGCCCCAGCATTTT. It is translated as CASSYSIGTAGQPQHF.

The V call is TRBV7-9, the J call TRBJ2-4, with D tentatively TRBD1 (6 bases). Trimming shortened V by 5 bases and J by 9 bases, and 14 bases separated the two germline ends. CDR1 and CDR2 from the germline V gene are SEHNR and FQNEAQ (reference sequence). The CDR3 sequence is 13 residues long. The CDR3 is CASSRDIHGIQYF. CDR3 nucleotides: TGTGCCAGCAGCCGGGACATACATGGCATTCAGTACTTC.

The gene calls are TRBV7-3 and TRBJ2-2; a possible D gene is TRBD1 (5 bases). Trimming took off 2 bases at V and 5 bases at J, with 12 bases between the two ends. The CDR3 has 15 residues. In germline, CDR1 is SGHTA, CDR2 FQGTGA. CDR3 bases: TGTGCCAGCAGCTTAGGCTCCCCAGGGACCGGGGAGCTGTTTTTT. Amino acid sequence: CASSLGSPGTGELFF.

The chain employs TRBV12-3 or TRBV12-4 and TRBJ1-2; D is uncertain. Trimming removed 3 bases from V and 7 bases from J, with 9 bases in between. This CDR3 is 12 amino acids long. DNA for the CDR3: TGTGCCAGCAGTTTTAGGCGGTCTGGCTACACCTTC. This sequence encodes CASSFRRSGYTF.